This T cell receptor beta chain comes out of a study of read filtering for tumor transcriptome and immune sequencing. Study information: IR-seq gave about 3.5 to 11 million TCR reads per sample; RNA-seq gave about 80 to 1,400.

This clonotype showed up many times. The antigen is not known. Broader study findings: RNA-seq captured clonotypes less deeply and reliably than IR-seq.

Germline CDR1 is SQVTM and CDR2 is ANQGSEA. The CDR3 is made up of 10 amino acids. Trimming took off 3 bases at V and 4 bases at J, with 3 bases between the two ends. This library used 300 to 450 ng RNA and molecular barcoded adaptors spanning alpha/delta and beta/gamma chains. TCRdb recomputed calls from the reads with MiXCR, one row per CDR3 protein. Found here are 130,000 or so distinct CDR3 sequences, roughly 13% of them singletons; the top ten hold 7.5% to 9.5%. Specimen: a population of CD138-negative cells sorted from bone marrow. This TCR was recovered from a donor aged 40 or older with multiple myeloma. The V gene is TRBV29-1, the J gene TRBJ1-1; D not resolved. CDR3 sequence: CSVEATEAFF. The DNA of the CDR3 is TGCAGCGTTGAGGCCACTGAAGCTTTCTTT.